The table lists the clone carrying this T cell receptor (beta chain) with a count of one. Its antigen remains unidentified. As originally analysed: There were no quality scores in the junction-only immunoSEQ sequences, so filtering differed. Assay: immunoSEQ multiplex PCR; the TCRdb copy retains only in-frame clones and omits some. V and J calls and clone size are given by that table; D and trimming were obtained from the DNA. The profile shows some 500,000 clones, 79% of them singletons. With unsorted samples, genomic DNA was obtained from 89 million or so PBMCs. V lost 4 bases to trimming and J lost 5 bases; unmatched junction nucleotides: 11. The CDR3 contains 16 residues. In germline, CDR1 is SGHRS, CDR2 YFSETQ. The data stem from a study of shared clonotypes between healthy human individuals. Notes on the study in general: Few donors limited the genetic and exposure-history diversity represented.

The rearrangement uses TRBV5-1 and TRBJ2-7; 11 bases map to TRBD2. The sample comprised PBMCs. The receptor was derived from a woman aged 40-49 years in good health. Some clones in this sample may be carry-over from other donors' samples. As DNA, the CDR3 is TGCGCCAGCAGCCCCGCCGAACTAGCGGGAGTTAACGAGCAGTACTTC. Its translation: CASSPAELAGVNEQYF.